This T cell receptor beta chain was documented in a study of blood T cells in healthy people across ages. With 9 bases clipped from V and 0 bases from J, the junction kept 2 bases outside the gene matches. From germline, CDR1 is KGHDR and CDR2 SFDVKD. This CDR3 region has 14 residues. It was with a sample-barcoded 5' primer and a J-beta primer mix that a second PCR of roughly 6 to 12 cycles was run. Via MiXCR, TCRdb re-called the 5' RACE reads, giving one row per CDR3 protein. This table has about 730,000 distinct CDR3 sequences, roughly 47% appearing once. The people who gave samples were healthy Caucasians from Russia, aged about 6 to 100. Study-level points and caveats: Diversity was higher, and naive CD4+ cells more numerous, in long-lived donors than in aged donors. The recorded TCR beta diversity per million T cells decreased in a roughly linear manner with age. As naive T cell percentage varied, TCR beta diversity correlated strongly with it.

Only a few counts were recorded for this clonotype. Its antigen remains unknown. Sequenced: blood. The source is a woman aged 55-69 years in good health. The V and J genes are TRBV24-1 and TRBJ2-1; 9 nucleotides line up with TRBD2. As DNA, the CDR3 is TGTGCCACCGGAGCGGGGGGCTCCTACAATGAGCAGTTCTTC. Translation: CATGAGGSYNEQFF.